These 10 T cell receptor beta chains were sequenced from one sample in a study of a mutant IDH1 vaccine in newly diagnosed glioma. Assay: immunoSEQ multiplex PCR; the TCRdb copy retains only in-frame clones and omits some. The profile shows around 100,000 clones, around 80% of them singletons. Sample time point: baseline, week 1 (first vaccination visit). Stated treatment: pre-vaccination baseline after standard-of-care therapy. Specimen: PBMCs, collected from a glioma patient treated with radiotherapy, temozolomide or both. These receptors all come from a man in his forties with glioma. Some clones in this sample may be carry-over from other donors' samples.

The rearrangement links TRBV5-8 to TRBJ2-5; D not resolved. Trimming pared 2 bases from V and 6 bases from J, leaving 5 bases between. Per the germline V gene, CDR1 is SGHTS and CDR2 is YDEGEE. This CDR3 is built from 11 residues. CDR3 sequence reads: CASSFKQTQYF. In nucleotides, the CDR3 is TGTGCCAGCAGCTTTAAACAGACCCAGTACTTC.

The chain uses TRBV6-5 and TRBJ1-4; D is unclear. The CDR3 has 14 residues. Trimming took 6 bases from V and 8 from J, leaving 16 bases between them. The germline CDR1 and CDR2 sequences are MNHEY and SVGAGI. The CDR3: CASRRTESKEKLFF. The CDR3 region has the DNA TGTGCCAGCAGAAGAACAGAGTCGAAAGAAAAACTGTTTTTT.

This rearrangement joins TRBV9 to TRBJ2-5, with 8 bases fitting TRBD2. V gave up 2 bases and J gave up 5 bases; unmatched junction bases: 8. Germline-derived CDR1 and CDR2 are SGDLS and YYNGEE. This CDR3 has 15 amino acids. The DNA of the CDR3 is TGTGCCAGCAGCGTTGGGACTAGGGACGGGGAGACCCAGTACTTC. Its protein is CASSVGTRDGETQYF.

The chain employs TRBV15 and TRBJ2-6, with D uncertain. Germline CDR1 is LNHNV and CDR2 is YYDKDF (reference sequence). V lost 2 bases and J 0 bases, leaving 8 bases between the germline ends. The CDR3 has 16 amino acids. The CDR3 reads CATSRKVSSGANVLTF. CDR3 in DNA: TGTGCCACCAGCAGAAAGGTGAGCTCTGGGGCCAACGTCCTGACTTTC.

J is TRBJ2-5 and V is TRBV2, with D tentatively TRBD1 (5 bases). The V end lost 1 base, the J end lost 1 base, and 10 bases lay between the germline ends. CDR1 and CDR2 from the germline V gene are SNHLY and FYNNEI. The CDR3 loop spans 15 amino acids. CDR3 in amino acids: CASSEVLTAQETQYF. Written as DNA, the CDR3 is TGTGCCAGCAGTGAAGTCTTGACAGCCCAAGAGACCCAGTACTTC.

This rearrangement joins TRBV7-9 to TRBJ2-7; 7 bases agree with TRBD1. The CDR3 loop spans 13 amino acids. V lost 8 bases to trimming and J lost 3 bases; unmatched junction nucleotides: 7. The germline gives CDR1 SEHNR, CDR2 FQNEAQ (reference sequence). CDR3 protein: CASGTGQVYEQYF. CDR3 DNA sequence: TGTGCCAGCGGGACCGGACAGGTCTACGAGCAGTACTTC.

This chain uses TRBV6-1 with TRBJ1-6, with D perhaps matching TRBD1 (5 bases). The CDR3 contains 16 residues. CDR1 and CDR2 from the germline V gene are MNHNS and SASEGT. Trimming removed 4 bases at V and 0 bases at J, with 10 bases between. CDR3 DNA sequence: TGTGCCAGCAGTGTGGGGGGTTTCTCCTATAATTCACCCCTCCACTTT. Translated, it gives CASSVGGFSYNSPLHF.

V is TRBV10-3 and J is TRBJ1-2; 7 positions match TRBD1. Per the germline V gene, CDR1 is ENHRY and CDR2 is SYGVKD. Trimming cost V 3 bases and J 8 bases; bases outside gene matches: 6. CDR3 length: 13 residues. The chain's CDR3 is CAISDGQVSGYTF. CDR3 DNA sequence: TGTGCCATCAGTGACGGACAGGTGAGCGGCTACACCTTC.

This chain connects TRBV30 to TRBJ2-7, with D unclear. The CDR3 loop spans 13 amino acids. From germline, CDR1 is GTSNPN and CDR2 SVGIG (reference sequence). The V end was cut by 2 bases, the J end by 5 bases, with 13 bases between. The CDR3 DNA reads TGTGCCTGGAGTCCCGGACCTAGGGACGAGCAGTACTTC. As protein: CAWSPGPRDEQYF.

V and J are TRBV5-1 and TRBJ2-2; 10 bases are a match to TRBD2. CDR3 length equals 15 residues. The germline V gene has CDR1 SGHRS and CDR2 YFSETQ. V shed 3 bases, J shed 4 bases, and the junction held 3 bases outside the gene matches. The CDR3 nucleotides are TGCGCCAGCAGCTCGTGGACTAGCGGCACCGGGGAGCTGTTTTTT. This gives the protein CASSSWTSGTGELFF.